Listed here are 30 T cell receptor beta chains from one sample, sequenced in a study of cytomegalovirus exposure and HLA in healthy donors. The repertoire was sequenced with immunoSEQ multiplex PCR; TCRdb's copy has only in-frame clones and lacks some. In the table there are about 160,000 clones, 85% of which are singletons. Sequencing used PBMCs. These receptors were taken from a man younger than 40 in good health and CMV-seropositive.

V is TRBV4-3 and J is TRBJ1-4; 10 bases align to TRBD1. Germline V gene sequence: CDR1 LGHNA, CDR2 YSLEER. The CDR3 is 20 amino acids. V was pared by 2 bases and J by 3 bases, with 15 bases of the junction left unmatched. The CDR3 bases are TGCGCCAGCAGCCAACCATCGACAGGGGGCGCAAGGAGAGCTAATGAAAAACTGTTTTTT. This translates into CASSQPSTGGARRANEKLFF.

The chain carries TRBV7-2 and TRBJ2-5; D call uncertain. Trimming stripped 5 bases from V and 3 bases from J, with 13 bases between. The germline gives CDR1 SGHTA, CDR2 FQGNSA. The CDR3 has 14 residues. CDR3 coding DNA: TGTGCCAGCAGCCCATTCGGTCGTGAAGAGACCCAGTACTTC. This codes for CASSPFGREETQYF.

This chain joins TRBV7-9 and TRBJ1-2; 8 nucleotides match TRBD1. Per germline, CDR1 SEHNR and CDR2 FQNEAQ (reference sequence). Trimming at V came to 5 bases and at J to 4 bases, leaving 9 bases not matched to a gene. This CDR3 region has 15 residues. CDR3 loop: CASSPAGGRGYGYTF. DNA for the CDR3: TGTGCCAGCAGCCCGGCAGGGGGCAGGGGCTATGGCTACACCTTC.

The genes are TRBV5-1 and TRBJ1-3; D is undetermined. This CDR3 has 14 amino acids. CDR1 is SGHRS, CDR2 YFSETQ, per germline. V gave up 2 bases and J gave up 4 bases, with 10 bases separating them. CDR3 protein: CASSLQGAGNTIYF. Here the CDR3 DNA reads TGCGCCAGCAGCTTACAAGGAGCCGGAAACACCATATATTTT.

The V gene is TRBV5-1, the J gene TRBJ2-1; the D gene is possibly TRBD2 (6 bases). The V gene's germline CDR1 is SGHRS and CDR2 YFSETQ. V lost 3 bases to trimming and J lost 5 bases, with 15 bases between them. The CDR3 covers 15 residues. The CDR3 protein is CASSSGDLHNNEQFF. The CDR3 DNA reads TGCGCCAGCAGCTCGGGGGACCTCCACAACAATGAGCAGTTCTTC.

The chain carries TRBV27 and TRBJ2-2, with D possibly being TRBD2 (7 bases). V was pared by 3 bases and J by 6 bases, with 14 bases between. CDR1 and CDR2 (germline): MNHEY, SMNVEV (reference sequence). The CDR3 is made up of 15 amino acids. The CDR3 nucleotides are TGTGCCAGCAGTTTTGTGGGGGGGCGCGCCGGGGAGCTGTTTTTT. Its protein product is CASSFVGGRAGELFF.

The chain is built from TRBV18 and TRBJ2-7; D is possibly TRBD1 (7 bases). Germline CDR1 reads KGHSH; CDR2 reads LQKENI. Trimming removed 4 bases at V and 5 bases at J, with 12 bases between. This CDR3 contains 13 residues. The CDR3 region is CASSLGRGDEQYF. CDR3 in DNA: TGTGCCAGCTCACTCGGCAGGGGGGACGAGCAGTACTTC.

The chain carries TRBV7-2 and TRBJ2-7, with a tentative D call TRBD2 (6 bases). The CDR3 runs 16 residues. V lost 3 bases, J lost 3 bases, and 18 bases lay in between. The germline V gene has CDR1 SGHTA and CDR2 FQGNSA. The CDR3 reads CASSFPSAGSYYEQYF. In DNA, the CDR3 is TGTGCCAGCAGCTTTCCCTCAGCGGGTTCTTACTACGAGCAGTACTTC.

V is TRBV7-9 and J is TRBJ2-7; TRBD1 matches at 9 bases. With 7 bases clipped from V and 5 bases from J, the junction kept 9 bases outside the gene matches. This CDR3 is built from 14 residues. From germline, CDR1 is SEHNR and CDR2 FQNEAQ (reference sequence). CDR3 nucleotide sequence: TGTGCCAGCACCCGGGACAGGGTATCCGACGAGCAGTACTTC. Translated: CASTRDRVSDEQYF.

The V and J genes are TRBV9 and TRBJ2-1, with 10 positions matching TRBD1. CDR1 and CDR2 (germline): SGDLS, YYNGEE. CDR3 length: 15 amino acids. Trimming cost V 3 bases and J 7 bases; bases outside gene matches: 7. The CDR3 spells CASSAPGQGQNEQFF. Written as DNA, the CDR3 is TGTGCCAGCAGCGCGCCGGGACAGGGGCAAAATGAGCAGTTCTTC.

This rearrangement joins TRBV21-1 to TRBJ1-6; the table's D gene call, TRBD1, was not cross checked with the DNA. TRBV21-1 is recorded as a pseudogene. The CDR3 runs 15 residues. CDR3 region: CASTLRQGPNSPLHF. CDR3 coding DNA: TGTGCCAGCACCCTCCGACAGGGCCCAAATTCACCCCTCCACTTT.

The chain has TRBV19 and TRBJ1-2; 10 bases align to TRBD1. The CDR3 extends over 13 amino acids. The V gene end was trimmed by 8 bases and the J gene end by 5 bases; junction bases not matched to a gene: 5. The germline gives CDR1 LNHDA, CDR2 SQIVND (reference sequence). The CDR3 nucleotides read TGTGCCAGTCTCCGGGACAGGGGATATGGCTACACCTTC. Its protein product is CASLRDRGYGYTF.

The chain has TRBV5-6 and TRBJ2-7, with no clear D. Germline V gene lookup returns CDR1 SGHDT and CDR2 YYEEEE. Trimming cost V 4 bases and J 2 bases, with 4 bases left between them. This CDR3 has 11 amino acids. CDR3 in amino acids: CASSPTYEQYF. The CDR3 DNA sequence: TGTGCCAGCAGCCCTACCTACGAGCAGTACTTC.

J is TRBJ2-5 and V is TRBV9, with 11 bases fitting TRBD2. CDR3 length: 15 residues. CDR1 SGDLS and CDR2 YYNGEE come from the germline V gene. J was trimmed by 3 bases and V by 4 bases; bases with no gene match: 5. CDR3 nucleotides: TGTGCCAGCAGCTTTCGACTAGCGGGGAAAGAGACCCAGTACTTC. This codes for CASSFRLAGKETQYF. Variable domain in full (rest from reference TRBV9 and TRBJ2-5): DSGVTQTPKHLITATGQRVTLRCSPRSGDLSVYWYQQSLDQGLQFLIQYYNGEERAKGNILERFSAQQFPDLHSELNLSSLELGDSALYFCASSFRLAGKETQYFGPGTRLLVL.

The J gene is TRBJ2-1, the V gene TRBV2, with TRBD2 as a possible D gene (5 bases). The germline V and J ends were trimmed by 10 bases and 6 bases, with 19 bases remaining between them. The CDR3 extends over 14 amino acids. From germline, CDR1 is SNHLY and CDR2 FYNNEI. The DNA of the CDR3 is TGTGCCACCTTGTTGAGCGGAACTTTCAATGAGCAGTTCTTC. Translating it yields CATLLSGTFNEQFF.

DNA for the CDR3: TGTGCCAGCAGTTCCTTGAGAACTAACTATGGCTACACCTTC. This translates into CASSSLRTNYGYTF. The rearrangement uses TRBV28 and TRBJ1-2, with D unresolved. This CDR3 has 14 amino acids. Germline CDR1 and CDR2: MDHEN and SYDVKM. Trimming took 4 bases from V and 0 from J, leaving 9 bases between them.

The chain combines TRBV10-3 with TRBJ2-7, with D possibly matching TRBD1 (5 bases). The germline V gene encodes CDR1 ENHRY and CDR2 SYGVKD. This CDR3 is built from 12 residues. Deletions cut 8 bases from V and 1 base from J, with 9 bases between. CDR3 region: CAIGQGSYEQYF. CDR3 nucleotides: TGTGCCATCGGTCAGGGATCCTACGAGCAGTACTTC.

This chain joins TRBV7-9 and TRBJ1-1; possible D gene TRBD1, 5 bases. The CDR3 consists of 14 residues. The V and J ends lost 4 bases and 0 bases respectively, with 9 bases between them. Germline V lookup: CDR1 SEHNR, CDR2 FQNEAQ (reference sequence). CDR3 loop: CASSWTLMNTEAFF. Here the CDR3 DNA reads TGTGCCAGCAGCTGGACACTTATGAACACTGAAGCTTTCTTT. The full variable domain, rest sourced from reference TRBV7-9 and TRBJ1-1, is DTGVSQNPRHKITKRGQNVTFRCDPISEHNRLYWYRQTLGQGPEFLTYFQNEAQLEKSRLLSDRFSAERPKGSFSTLEIQRTEQGDSAMYLCASSWTLMNTEAFFGQGTRLTVV.

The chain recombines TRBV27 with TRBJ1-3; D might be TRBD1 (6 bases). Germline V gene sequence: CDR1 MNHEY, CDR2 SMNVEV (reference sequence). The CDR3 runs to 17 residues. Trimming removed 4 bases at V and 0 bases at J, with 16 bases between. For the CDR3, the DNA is TGTGCCAGCAGTTCACCGCGACAGGAAAGCTCTGGAAACACCATATATTTT. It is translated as CASSSPRQESSGNTIYF.

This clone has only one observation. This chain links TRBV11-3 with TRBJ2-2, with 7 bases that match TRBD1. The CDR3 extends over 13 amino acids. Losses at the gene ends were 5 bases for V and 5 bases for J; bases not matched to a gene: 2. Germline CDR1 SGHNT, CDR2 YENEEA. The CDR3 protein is CASSKTGTGELFF. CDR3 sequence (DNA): TGTGCCAGCAGCAAGACAGGGACCGGGGAGCTGTTTTTT.

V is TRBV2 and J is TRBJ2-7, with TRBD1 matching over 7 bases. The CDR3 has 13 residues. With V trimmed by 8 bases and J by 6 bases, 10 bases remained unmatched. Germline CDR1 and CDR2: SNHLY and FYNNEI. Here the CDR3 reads CASSLRQGSEQYF. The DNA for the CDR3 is TGTGCCAGCTCTCTAAGACAGGGTTCCGAGCAGTACTTC.

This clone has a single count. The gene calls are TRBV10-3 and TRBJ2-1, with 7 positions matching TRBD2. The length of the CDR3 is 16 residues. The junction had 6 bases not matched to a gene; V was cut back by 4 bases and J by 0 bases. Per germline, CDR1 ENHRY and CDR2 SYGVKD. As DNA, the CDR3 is TGTGCCATCAGTGGGGCGCTAGCGGACTCCTACAATGAGCAGTTCTTC. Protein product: CAISGALADSYNEQFF.

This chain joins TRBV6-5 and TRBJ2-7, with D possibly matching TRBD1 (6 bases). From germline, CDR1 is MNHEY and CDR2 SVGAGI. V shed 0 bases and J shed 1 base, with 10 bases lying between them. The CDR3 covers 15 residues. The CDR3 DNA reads TGTGCCAGCAGTTACTCGATAGGACAGTCCTACGAGCAGTACTTC. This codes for CASSYSIGQSYEQYF.

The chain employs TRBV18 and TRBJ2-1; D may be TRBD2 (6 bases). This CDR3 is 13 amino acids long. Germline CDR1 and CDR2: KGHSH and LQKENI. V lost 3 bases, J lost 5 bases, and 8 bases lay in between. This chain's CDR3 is CASSPRENNEQFF. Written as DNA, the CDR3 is TGTGCCAGCTCACCCCGGGAGAACAATGAGCAGTTCTTC.

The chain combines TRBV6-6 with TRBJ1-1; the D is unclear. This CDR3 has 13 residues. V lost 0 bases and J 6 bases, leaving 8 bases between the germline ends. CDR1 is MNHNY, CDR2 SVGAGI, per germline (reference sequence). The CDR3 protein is CASSYSLRSEAFF. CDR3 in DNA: TGTGCCAGCAGTTACTCCCTTCGGTCTGAAGCTTTCTTT.

DNA of the CDR3: TGTGCCAGCACCCTAAACGGACAGGTCACAGATACGCAGTATTTT. This sequence encodes CASTLNGQVTDTQYF. V is TRBV7-8 and J is TRBJ2-3; 7 bases agree with TRBD1. V was pared by 7 bases and J by 2 bases, with 9 bases of the junction left unmatched. Germline loops: CDR1 SGHVS, CDR2 FQNEAQ. CDR3 size: 15 residues.

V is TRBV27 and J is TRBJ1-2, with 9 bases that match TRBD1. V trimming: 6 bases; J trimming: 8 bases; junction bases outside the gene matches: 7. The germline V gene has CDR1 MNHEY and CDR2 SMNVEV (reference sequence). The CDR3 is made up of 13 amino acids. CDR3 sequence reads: CASSMGQGRGYTF. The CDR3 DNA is TGTGCCAGCAGCATGGGACAGGGTCGCGGCTACACCTTC.

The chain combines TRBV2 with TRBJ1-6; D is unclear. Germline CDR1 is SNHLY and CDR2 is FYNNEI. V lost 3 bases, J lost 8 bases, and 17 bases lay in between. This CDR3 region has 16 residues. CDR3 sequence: CASSEATSGLDSPLHF. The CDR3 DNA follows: TGTGCCAGCAGTGAGGCCACCAGTGGTCTCGATTCACCCCTCCACTTT. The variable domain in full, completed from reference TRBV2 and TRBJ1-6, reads EPEVTQTPSHQVTQMGQEVILRCVPISNHLYFYWYRQILGQKVEFLVSFYNNEISEKSEIFDDQFSVERPDGSNFTLKIRSTKLEDSAMYFCASSEATSGLDSPLHFGNGTRLTVT.

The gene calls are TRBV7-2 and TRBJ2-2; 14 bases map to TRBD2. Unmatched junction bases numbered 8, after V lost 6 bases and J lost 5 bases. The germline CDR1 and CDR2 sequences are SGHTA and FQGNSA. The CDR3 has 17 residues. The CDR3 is CASRSGTSGGGTGELFF. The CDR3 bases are TGTGCCAGCAGGTCCGGGACTAGCGGGGGAGGGACCGGGGAGCTGTTTTTT.

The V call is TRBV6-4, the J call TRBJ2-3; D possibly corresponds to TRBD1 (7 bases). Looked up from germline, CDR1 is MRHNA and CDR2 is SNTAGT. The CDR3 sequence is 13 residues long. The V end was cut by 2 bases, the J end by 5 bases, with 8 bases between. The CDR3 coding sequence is TGTGCCAGCAGTGACCAGGGGGGAGATACGCAGTATTTT. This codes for CASSDQGGDTQYF.